The rows below give T cell receptor beta chains drawn from one sample of a study of T cells after somatic rescue of genetic block. The protocol was immunoSEQ multiplex PCR, while the TCRdb copy is restricted to in-frame clones and leaves out a portion. The sample shows 50,000 to 60,000 clones, about 96% of them seen only once. Sequencing input: peripheral blood mononuclear cells (PBMCs). The receptor set was obtained from a child younger than two. The CDR3 runs from the conserved cysteine through the conserved F or W. Fields, in order: V gene, clone size, J gene, D gene, CDR3 DNA, CDR3 protein. D genes are given only for firm matches. Size is stated for part of the rows, as once, few or many counts, or as a class when the clone is expanded.

v_call: TRBV18
clone_size: once
j_call: TRBJ1-1
d_call: -
cdr3_nt: TGTGCCAGCTCACCAGGCACTGAAGCTTTCTTT
cdr3_aa: CASSPGTEAFF

v_call: TRBV6-5
clone_size: -
j_call: TRBJ1-1
d_call: -
cdr3_nt: TGTGCCAGCAGTGCGTCTAGGGACTTTGGGGCTTTCTTT
cdr3_aa: CASSASRDFGAFF

v_call: TRBV18
clone_size: -
j_call: TRBJ1-1
d_call: -
cdr3_nt: TGTGCCAGCTCACGAAAAGGGGACACTGAAGCTTTCTTT
cdr3_aa: CASSRKGDTEAFF

v_call: TRBV5-1
clone_size: -
j_call: TRBJ2-5
d_call: TRBD1
cdr3_nt: TGCGCCAGCAGCTGGGGACAGCTACTCCAAGAGGCCCAGTACTTC
cdr3_aa: CASSWGQLLQEAQYF

v_call: TRBV7-2
clone_size: few
j_call: TRBJ2-3
d_call: TRBD2
cdr3_nt: TGTGCCAGCAGCTTAGAGGGGACTAGGGGGGATACGCAGTATTTT
cdr3_aa: CASSLEGTRGDTQYF

v_call: TRBV15
clone_size: -
j_call: TRBJ2-2
d_call: -
cdr3_nt: TGTGCCACCAGCAGAGATGCGGCGACGAACACCGGGGAGCTGTTTTTT
cdr3_aa: CATSRDAATNTGELFF

v_call: TRBV12-5
clone_size: -
j_call: TRBJ1-1
d_call: -
cdr3_nt: TGTGCTAGTGCCCCCGGACTGAACACTGAAGCTTTCTTT
cdr3_aa: CASAPGLNTEAFF

v_call: TRBV4-1
clone_size: -
j_call: TRBJ2-1
d_call: TRBD2
cdr3_nt: TGCGCCAGCAGCCAAGCAGTCTCGCGCGGGAGCAATGAGCAGTTCTTC
cdr3_aa: CASSQAVSRGSNEQFF

v_call: TRBV7-2
clone_size: -
j_call: TRBJ1-2
d_call: -
cdr3_nt: TGTGCCAGCAGCTTAACAGGCCCTAGTGGCTACACCTTC
cdr3_aa: CASSLTGPSGYTF

v_call: TRBV6-1
clone_size: -
j_call: TRBJ2-7
d_call: -
cdr3_nt: TGTGCCAGCAGTAACAGGGAACTCTACGAGCAGTACTTC
cdr3_aa: CASSNRELYEQYF

v_call: TRBV7-7
clone_size: -
j_call: TRBJ2-1
d_call: -
cdr3_nt: TGTGCCAGCAGCTTGGCTGGCTCCTACAATGAGCAGTTCTTC
cdr3_aa: CASSLAGSYNEQFF

v_call: TRBV28
clone_size: -
j_call: TRBJ1-2
d_call: -
cdr3_nt: TGTGCCAGCAGTTCACACCCCCCGACAGGAGCGGTGGATGGCTACACCTTC
cdr3_aa: CASSSHPPTGAVDGYTF

v_call: TRBV10-3
clone_size: -
j_call: TRBJ2-5
d_call: TRBD2
cdr3_nt: TGTGCCATCAGTAGGACTAGCGGGAGGGGCGGGCAAGAGACCCAGTACTTC
cdr3_aa: CAISRTSGRGGQETQYF

v_call: TRBV27
clone_size: -
j_call: TRBJ1-2
d_call: -
cdr3_nt: TGTGCCAGCAGTTTATCCGGGGGCTATGGCTACACCTTC
cdr3_aa: CASSLSGGYGYTF

v_call: TRBV18
clone_size: -
j_call: TRBJ1-2
d_call: -
cdr3_nt: TGTGCCAGCTCTCCGGCGTACCTAAACTATGGCTACACCTTC
cdr3_aa: CASSPAYLNYGYTF

v_call: TRBV5-5
clone_size: -
j_call: TRBJ2-2
d_call: TRBD1
cdr3_nt: TGTGCCAGCAGCGAGCGACAGGGGGGGAGCACCGGGGAGCTGTTTTTT
cdr3_aa: CASSERQGGSTGELFF

v_call: TRBV6-1
clone_size: -
j_call: TRBJ2-3
d_call: -
cdr3_nt: TGTGCCAGCAGCCTCGGGAGTCTGACAGATACGCAGTATTTT
cdr3_aa: CASSLGSLTDTQYF

v_call: TRBV28
clone_size: -
j_call: TRBJ2-1
d_call: -
cdr3_nt: TGTGCCAGCACCACCCTCGGGAATTCCTACAATGAGCAGTTCTTC
cdr3_aa: CASTTLGNSYNEQFF

v_call: TRBV2
clone_size: -
j_call: TRBJ2-3
d_call: -
cdr3_nt: TGTGCCAGCAGTGATGAGGGAGCTAGCACAGATACGCAGTATTTT
cdr3_aa: CASSDEGASTDTQYF

v_call: TRBV5-1
clone_size: few
j_call: TRBJ1-1
d_call: -
cdr3_nt: TGCGCCAGCACCCCTGGCGGGGCTGGTGAAGCTTTCTTT
cdr3_aa: CASTPGGAGEAFF

v_call: TRBV29-1
clone_size: -
j_call: TRBJ1-1
d_call: -
cdr3_nt: TGCAGCGTTGAAGAATGGAAGGGAGGGAACACTGAAGCTTTCTTT
cdr3_aa: CSVEEWKGGNTEAFF

v_call: TRBV27
clone_size: -
j_call: TRBJ2-7
d_call: TRBD1
cdr3_nt: TGTGCCAGCAGTCCACGACAGGGTATTTCCTACGAGCAGTACTTC
cdr3_aa: CASSPRQGISYEQYF

v_call: TRBV19
clone_size: -
j_call: TRBJ1-2
d_call: -
cdr3_nt: TGTGCCAGTAGGCTCGCCGGAGACTATGGCTACACCTTC
cdr3_aa: CASRLAGDYGYTF

v_call: TRBV7-9
clone_size: -
j_call: TRBJ2-3
d_call: TRBD2
cdr3_nt: TGTGCCAGCAGTTTAGCGGGAGGGCCGGGAAATACGCAGTATTTT
cdr3_aa: CASSLAGGPGNTQYF

v_call: TRBV30
clone_size: -
j_call: TRBJ1-1
d_call: -
cdr3_nt: TGTGCCTGGATTTGGGGGAGGAGGAACACTGAAGCTTTCTTT
cdr3_aa: CAWIWGRRNTEAFF

v_call: TRBV6-1
clone_size: -
j_call: TRBJ2-1
d_call: -
cdr3_nt: TGTGCCAGCAGTTTCGACCACTACAATGAGCAGTTCTTC
cdr3_aa: CASSFDHYNEQFF

v_call: TRBV10-3
clone_size: -
j_call: TRBJ1-5
d_call: -
cdr3_nt: TGTGCCATCAGTGGAAGGGGAGGGGGCAATCAGCCCCAGCATTTT
cdr3_aa: CAISGRGGGNQPQHF

v_call: TRBV18
clone_size: -
j_call: TRBJ2-2
d_call: TRBD2
cdr3_nt: TGTGCCAGCTCATGGACTAGCGGTTCGAACACCGGGGAGCTGTTTTTT
cdr3_aa: CASSWTSGSNTGELFF